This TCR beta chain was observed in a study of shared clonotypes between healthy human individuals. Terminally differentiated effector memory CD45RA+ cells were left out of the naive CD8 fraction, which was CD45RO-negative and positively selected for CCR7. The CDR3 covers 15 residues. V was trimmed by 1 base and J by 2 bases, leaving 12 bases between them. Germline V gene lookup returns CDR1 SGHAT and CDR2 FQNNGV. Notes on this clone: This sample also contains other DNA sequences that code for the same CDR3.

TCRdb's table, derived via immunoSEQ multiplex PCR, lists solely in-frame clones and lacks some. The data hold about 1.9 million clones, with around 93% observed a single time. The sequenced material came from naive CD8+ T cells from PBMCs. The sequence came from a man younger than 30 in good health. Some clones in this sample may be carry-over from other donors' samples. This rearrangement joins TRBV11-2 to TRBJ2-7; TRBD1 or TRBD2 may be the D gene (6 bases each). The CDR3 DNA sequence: TGTGCCAGCAGCTTAGGAGCCGGGGGCACCTACGAGCAGTACTTC. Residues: CASSLGAGGTYEQYF.